Listed below are T cell receptor beta chains from one sample, sequenced in a study of shared clonotypes between healthy human individuals. Repertoires were generated with immunoSEQ multiplex PCR, while TCRdb's copy carries only in-frame clones and drops some. The sample shows around 2.3 million clones, nearly 97% of them seen only once. The source material was naive CD4+ T cells sorted from blood. These receptors were taken from a man younger than 30 in good health. Both conserved end residues are part of each CDR3. A D gene is named only where the DNA matches it firmly. The size entry is marked missing in some rows and otherwise reads once, few, many or a size class.

v_gene	j_gene	d_gene	len	abundance	CDR3nt	CDR3aa
TRBV27	TRBJ2-2	NA	14	NA	TGTGCCAGCAGACTCGGGACCTACACCGGGGAGCTGTTTTTT	CASRLGTYTGELFF
TRBV5-1	TRBJ1-2	NA	17	once	TGCGCCAGCAGCTTGCGAGACCCTACCCAGGGAAACTATGGCTACACCTTC	CASSLRDPTQGNYGYTF
TRBV12-1	TRBJ2-7	NA	15	NA	TGTGCCAGCAGCTCTTTGTGGGGGCAGGTTCTAGAGCAGTACTTC	CASSSLWGQVLEQYF
TRBV9	TRBJ2-7	TRBD1	15	NA	TGTGCCAGCAGCGTAGAGGGACAGGGGACGAATGAGCAGTACTTC	CASSVEGQGTNEQYF
TRBV4-2	TRBJ1-2	NA	14	once	TGTGCCAGCAGCCAAGGCACAGGGATCTATGGCTACACCTTC	CASSQGTGIYGYTF
TRBV6-5	TRBJ1-6	NA	15	NA	TGTGCCAGCAGTCGAGAAGGCTCCTATAATTCACCCCTCCACTTT	CASSREGSYNSPLHF
TRBV5-5	TRBJ1-1	NA	14	once	TGTGCCAGCAGTTTGGACTTCATGAACACTGAAGCTTTCTTT	CASSLDFMNTEAFF
TRBV11-2	TRBJ2-1	NA	17	NA	TGTGCCAGCAGCTTAGAATACCGTTATCGGCGTTCCAATGAGCAGTTCTTC	CASSLEYRYRRSNEQFF
TRBV30	TRBJ1-4	NA	16	NA	TGTGCCTGGAGTGTACCGCTGACAGAATATAATGAAAAACTGTTTTTT	CAWSVPLTEYNEKLFF
TRBV7-2	TRBJ2-7	NA	15	NA	TGTGCCAGCAGCGCCAGGGCCAGGGCTGGGGGCGAGCAGTACTTC	CASSARARAGGEQYF
TRBV7-8	TRBJ2-7	NA	14	NA	TGTGCCAGCAGCTTAGCTGGCAGGGGAGGCGAGCAGTACTTC	CASSLAGRGGEQYF
TRBV9	TRBJ1-2	TRBD1	15	NA	TGTGCCAGCAGCGTCCGGACAGGGCCGAACTATGGCTACACCTTC	CASSVRTGPNYGYTF
TRBV28	TRBJ1-1	NA	14	NA	TGTGCCAGTAAATCCCAGGGTCTACGGACTGAAGCTTTCTTT	CASKSQGLRTEAFF
TRBV7-6	TRBJ1-2	NA	16	once	TGTGCCAGCAGCTCCCAGACGGGGGGCACCATGGATGGCTACACCTTC	CASSSQTGGTMDGYTF
TRBV2	TRBJ2-7	NA	11	NA	TGTGCCAGCAGTGATTGGTACGAGCAGTACTTC	CASSDWYEQYF
TRBV4-1	TRBJ1-5	NA	15	NA	TGCGCCAGCAGCCAAGCCAAGGGTTTAATTCAGCCCCAGCATTTT	CASSQAKGLIQPQHF
TRBV10-3	TRBJ1-1	NA	16	NA	TGTGCCATCAGTCAGGGGTTAACTAGGATGAACACTGAAGCTTTCTTT	CAISQGLTRMNTEAFF
TRBV9	TRBJ1-6	NA	15	NA	TGTGCCAGCAGCGTGGGCCGGGAGCCCCGCTCACCCCTCCACTTT	CASSVGREPRSPLHF
TRBV7-2	TRBJ1-2	TRBD1	14	NA	TGTGCCAGCAGCTGGACAGGGCTAGGGGATGGCTACACCTTC	CASSWTGLGDGYTF
TRBV7-9	TRBJ2-7	NA	15	NA	TGTGCCAGCAGCTTAGCCGGGACACCGAGCGGGGAGCAGTACTTC	CASSLAGTPSGEQYF
TRBV6-1	TRBJ2-3	NA	13	NA	TGTGCCAGCAGTGAATTCCCCGACAGGACGCAGTATTTT	CASSEFPDRTQYF
TRBV10-3	TRBJ2-7	TRBD2	14	NA	TGTGCCATCAGTGGGGGACTAAATCCCTACGAGCAGTACTTC	CAISGGLNPYEQYF
TRBV2	TRBJ1-5	NA	14	NA	TGTGCCAGCACAGCTCACAGAAGCAATCAGCCCCAGCATTTT	CASTAHRSNQPQHF
TRBV5-1	TRBJ2-7	NA	15	NA	TGCGCCAGCAGCTTGGTGGTAGCGGCAACCTACGAGCAGTACTTC	CASSLVVAATYEQYF
TRBV27	TRBJ2-7	TRBD2	19	NA	TGTGCCAGCAGTCAACCAAGGGTGGGGGGACTAGCGGGTACCTACGAGCAGTACTTC	CASSQPRVGGLAGTYEQYF
TRBV9	TRBJ1-4	TRBD1	18	NA	TGTGCCAGCAGCGCTCAGGGGGGGACAGACGACAGAAATGAAAAACTGTTTTTT	CASSAQGGTDDRNEKLFF
TRBV29-1	TRBJ1-1	TRBD1	11	NA	TGCAGCGTTGGGCAGGGGGCTGAAGCTTTCTTT	CSVGQGAEAFF
TRBV18	TRBJ1-6	NA	19	NA	TGTGCCAGCTCACCCTACGGGAGTTACGAGGGCTCCTATAATTCACCCCTCCACTTT	CASSPYGSYEGSYNSPLHF
TRBV11-2	TRBJ2-1	TRBD2	15	NA	TGTGCCAGCAGGGAGACTAGCGGGCCTCTCGGTGAGCAGTTCTTC	CASRETSGPLGEQFF
TRBV10-3	TRBJ2-7	TRBD2	15	NA	TGTGCCATCAGTGAGTCTACGGGAGGTACCTACGAGCAGTACTTC	CAISESTGGTYEQYF
TRBV5-1	TRBJ1-4	NA	16	once	TGCGCCAGCAGCTTGGTAGGGGTCGGGCTTAATGAAAAACTGTTTTTT	CASSLVGVGLNEKLFF
TRBV10-1	TRBJ1-1	NA	14	NA	TGCGCCAGCAGTGAGACCTTGGCGGACACTGAAGCTTTCTTT	CASSETLADTEAFF
TRBV5-5	TRBJ2-3	TRBD2	16	NA	TGTGCCAGCAGCCCACAGGCTAGCGGGATCTCAGATACGCAGTATTTT	CASSPQASGISDTQYF
TRBV5-1	TRBJ2-3	TRBD2	15	NA	TGCGCCAGCAGCTCTAGCGGGAGGACGACAGATACGCAGTATTTT	CASSSSGRTTDTQYF
TRBV11-2	TRBJ2-7	NA	13	NA	TGTGCCAGCAGCTCGGTCCTACCCTACGAGCAGTACTTC	CASSSVLPYEQYF
TRBV6-1	TRBJ2-7	NA	12	NA	TGTGCCAGCACGGGTTTTAAAGGCGAGCAGTACTTC	CASTGFKGEQYF
TRBV19	TRBJ2-7	NA	10	NA	TGTGCCACTGGGGACGCGGAGCAGTACTTC	CATGDAEQYF
TRBV6-5	TRBJ1-4	NA	15	NA	TGTGCCAGCAGCATCGGACTAACAACTAATGAAAAACTGTTTTTT	CASSIGLTTNEKLFF
TRBV5-1	TRBJ2-7	TRBD2	17	few	TGCGCCAGCAGCCCCGACGGCCGTAGCGGGAGACTTCGCGAGCAGTACTTC	CASSPDGRSGRLREQYF
TRBV29-1	TRBJ1-2	TRBD1	15	NA	TGCAGCGTTCGACAGGGGGCTGCTCCTCTCTATGGCTACACCTTC	CSVRQGAAPLYGYTF
TRBV11-2	TRBJ2-1	NA	15	NA	TGTGCCAGCAGCTTAGTAGACACGGTCGGCGGTGAGCAGTTCTTC	CASSLVDTVGGEQFF
TRBV15	TRBJ1-3	NA	16	NA	TGTGCCACCAGCAGGGACGTAGGGGCCTCTGGAAACACCATATATTTT	CATSRDVGASGNTIYF
TRBV7-9	TRBJ1-6	NA	15	NA	TGTGCCAGCAGCCCAATGGGCTCCTATAATTCACCCCTCCACTTT	CASSPMGSYNSPLHF
TRBV7-9	TRBJ1-6	NA	14	NA	TGTGCCAGCAGCCCGGGGGGGTATAATTCACCCCTCCACTTT	CASSPGGYNSPLHF
TRBV21-1	TRBJ2-6	NA	18	NA	TGTGCCAGCAGCAAACTTGATGGACACTGCTCTGGGGCCAACGTCCTGACTTTC	CASSKLDGHCSGANVLTF
TRBV27	TRBJ1-2	NA	14	NA	TGTGCCAGCAGTTTATGGGCAGGGAACTATGGCTACACCTTC	CASSLWAGNYGYTF
TRBV5-3	TRBJ2-7	TRBD1	15	NA	TGTGCCAGGCGAGCTCCGGGACAGGGGGTAGGAGAGCAGTACTTC	CARRAPGQGVGEQYF
TRBV6-4	TRBJ1-6	NA	13	NA	TGTGCCAGCAGTGACGACTATAATTCACCCCTCCACTTT	CASSDDYNSPLHF